This TCR beta chain was documented in a study of Tregs in tolerant kidney transplant recipients. Produced via immunoSEQ multiplex PCR; TCRdb's table is partial and in-frame only. Here the sample spans 68,000 or so clones, roughly 84% being singletons. Trimming stripped 8 bases from V and 8 bases from J, with 16 bases between. Per the germline V gene, CDR1 is SNHLY and CDR2 is FYNNEI. The length of the CDR3 is 14 residues. In this sample, this clone turned up once. Its antigen remains unidentified. Overall study findings and caveats: The most relevant donor-specific Treg TCRbeta repertoire apparently came from expansion with activated donor B cells. The small number of patients limits these findings pending further validation.

Unstimulated regulatory T cells (CD4+CD25+CD127-), CD4+CD25- non-regulatory cells, CD4 and CD8 cells were FACS-sorted from thawed PBMCs. The source of this sequence is a human donor in good health. The chain carries TRBV2 and TRBJ1-6; tentative D call: TRBD1 (6 bases). Sample: CD4+ T cells from blood. CDR3 protein: CASDMQAGDSPLHF. CDR3 in DNA: TGTGCCAGCGATATGCAGGCAGGGGATTCACCCCTCCACTTT. Supplemented by reference TRBV2 and TRBJ1-6, the full variable domain reads EPEVTQTPSHQVTQMGQEVILRCVPISNHLYFYWYRQILGQKVEFLVSFYNNEISEKSEIFDDQFSVERPDGSNFTLKIRSTKLEDSAMYFCASDMQAGDSPLHFGNGTRLTVT.